Listed below are T cell receptor beta chains from one sample, sequenced in a study of blood T cell repertoires in COVID-19. Repertoires were generated with immunoSEQ multiplex PCR, while TCRdb's copy carries only in-frame clones and drops some. The table shows about 280,000 clones, with 85% occurring only once. Sequences were obtained from PBMCs or T cells enriched from blood (not recorded which). The receptor source for this set is a woman between 45 and 60 years old who had recovered from COVID-19. Both conserved end residues are part of each CDR3. D genes are given only for firm matches. Expanded clones are given a class, and other clones once, few, many or no size at all.

TRBV7-3	-	-	TRBJ2-1	CASSLTGTLYNEQFF	TGTGCCAGCAGCTTAACGGGGACTCTTTACAATGAGCAGTTCTTC
TRBV19	-	-	TRBJ2-1	CASSLRDSYNEQFF	TGTGCCAGTAGTTTGCGGGACTCCTACAATGAGCAGTTCTTC
TRBV30	-	-	TRBJ1-2	CAWISRPGHIYGYTF	TGTGCCTGGATCTCCCGCCCGGGACACATCTATGGCTACACCTTC
TRBV6-5	-	-	TRBJ1-2	CASSPGRRYGYTF	TGTGCCAGCAGTCCCGGACGGAGGTATGGCTACACCTTC
TRBV7-2	-	-	TRBJ2-7	CASSLGAAGQSAVGEQYF	TGTGCCAGCAGCTTAGGGGCCGCGGGACAGAGCGCGGTGGGCGAGCAGTACTTC
TRBV6-1	-	-	TRBJ1-2	CASSDAGNYGYTF	TGTGCCAGCAGTGACGCAGGCAACTATGGCTACACCTTC
TRBV5-1	TRBD1	-	TRBJ1-4	CASSWGTGGNEKLFF	TGCGCCAGCAGCTGGGGGACAGGGGGAAATGAAAAACTGTTTTTT
TRBV6-6	-	-	TRBJ1-6	CASSSGSNSPLHF	TGTGCCAGCAGTTCGGGTTCTAATTCACCCCTCCACTTT
TRBV28	-	once	TRBJ1-1	CASRTTVNTEAFF	TGTGCCAGCAGGACAACCGTGAACACTGAAGCTTTCTTT
TRBV6-5	TRBD1	-	TRBJ1-1	CASKRDRRGTEAFF	TGTGCCAGCAAAAGGGACAGGCGGGGCACTGAAGCTTTCTTT
TRBV28	TRBD1	-	TRBJ1-5	CASNFRDRGLNQPQHF	TGTGCCAGCAATTTCCGGGACAGGGGGCTCAATCAGCCCCAGCATTTT
TRBV30	-	-	TRBJ2-5	CAWNQGNGETQYF	TGTGCCTGGAACCAGGGTAATGGAGAGACCCAGTACTTC
TRBV3-1/TRBV3-2	-	-	TRBJ2-7	CASSQDIGLGKYF	TGTGCCAGCAGCCAAGATATCGGGCTCGGGAAGTACTTC
TRBV29-1	-	-	TRBJ2-3	CSGGQPTDTQYF	TGCAGCGGTGGACAGCCTACAGATACGCAGTATTTT
TRBV2	TRBD2	-	TRBJ2-7	CASIVSPSGDYEQYF	TGTGCCAGCATAGTGTCTCCCAGCGGGGACTACGAGCAGTACTTC
TRBV11-2	TRBD2	-	TRBJ2-3	CASSRTSGTTDTQYF	TGTGCCAGCAGCCGGACTAGCGGCACCACAGATACGCAGTATTTT
TRBV28	-	-	TRBJ2-7	CATTLVHEQYF	TGTGCCACCACCTTAGTCCACGAGCAGTACTTC
TRBV18	-	once	TRBJ1-2	CASSPSGGASYGYTF	TGTGCCAGCTCACCATCGGGGGGCGCCAGCTATGGCTACACCTTC
TRBV20-1	-	-	TRBJ1-6	CSASGTAWSSYNSPLHF	TGCAGTGCTAGTGGGACTGCCTGGAGCTCCTATAATTCACCCCTCCACTTT
TRBV9	TRBD1	once	TRBJ1-2	CASSVDPGGPGYTF	TGTGCCAGCAGCGTAGATCCAGGGGGCCCTGGCTACACCTTC
TRBV15	TRBD1	many	TRBJ1-4	CATSTGATNEKLFF	TGTGCCACCAGTACAGGGGCAACTAATGAAAAACTGTTTTTT
TRBV21-1	-	-	TRBJ1-6	CASSGRDSSYNSPLHF	TGTGCCAGCAGCGGCCGGGACAGCTCCTATAATTCACCCCTCCACTTT
TRBV19	-	-	TRBJ1-5	CASSIVTGKQPQHF	TGTGCCAGTAGTATAGTTACAGGGAAACAGCCCCAGCATTTT
TRBV5-1	-	-	TRBJ2-3	CASSLALVGGTDTQYF	TGCGCCAGCAGCTTGGCCTTGGTAGGGGGCACAGATACGCAGTATTTT
TRBV6-6	TRBD1	-	TRBJ1-1	CASGRNPRTGGTEAFF	TGTGCCAGCGGTCGAAATCCGAGGACAGGGGGGACTGAAGCTTTCTTT
TRBV11-2	TRBD2	-	TRBJ2-5	CASSSKSGLAGDYQYF	TGTGCCAGCAGCTCTAAATCGGGACTAGCGGGAGATTACCAGTACTTC
TRBV28	-	-	TRBJ2-7	CASSPAGYEQYF	TGTGCCAGCAGTCCCGCAGGGTACGAGCAGTACTTC
TRBV19	TRBD1	-	TRBJ1-2	CASSIQGAYGYTF	TGTGCCAGTAGTATACAGGGGGCCTATGGCTACACCTTC